This TCR beta chain was captured by sequencing in a study of T cell repertoires in cytomegalovirus infection. General study points: Dominating the ex vivo response were TCR beta clonotypes that were CMV-specific and HLA-C-restricted.

MiXCR, applied by TCRdb to the reads, yields one record per CDR3 protein. The sample lists around 530,000 distinct CDR3 sequences; about 15% were seen once. About this clonotype itself: No antigen is known for it.

There are 15 residues in the CDR3. Germline V gene data show CDR1 as MGHRA and CDR2 as YSYEKL. Trimming pared 5 bases from V and 1 base from J, leaving 15 bases between. What was sequenced was CD8+ T cells from PBMCs. This receptor was obtained from a human donor in good health (CMV status not recorded). Some clones in this sample may be carry-over from other donors' samples. V usage is TRBV4-1 and J usage is TRBJ2-7, with a possible D match to TRBD1 (7 bases). The CDR3: CASSETGDSSYEQYF. The CDR3 DNA reads as TGCGCCAGCAGCGAAACAGGGGACTCTTCCTACGAGCAGTACTTC.